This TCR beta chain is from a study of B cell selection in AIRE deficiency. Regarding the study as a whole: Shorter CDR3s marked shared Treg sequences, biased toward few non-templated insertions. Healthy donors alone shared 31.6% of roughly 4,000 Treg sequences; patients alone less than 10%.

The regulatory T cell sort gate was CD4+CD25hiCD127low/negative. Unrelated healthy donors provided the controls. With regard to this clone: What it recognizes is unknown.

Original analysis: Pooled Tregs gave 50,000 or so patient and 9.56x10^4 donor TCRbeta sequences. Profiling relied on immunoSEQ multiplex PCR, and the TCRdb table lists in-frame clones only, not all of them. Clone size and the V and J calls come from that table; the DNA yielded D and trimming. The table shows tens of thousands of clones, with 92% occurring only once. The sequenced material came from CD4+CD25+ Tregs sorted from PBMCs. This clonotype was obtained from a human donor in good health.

The CDR3 DNA is TGCAGCGCCCCGAACACGAGAGCTAACTATGGCTACACCTTC. It specifies CSAPNTRANYGYTF. The V and J genes are TRBV29-1 and TRBJ1-2, with no clear D. Looked up from germline, CDR1 is SQVTM and CDR2 is ANQGSEA. The CDR3 is 14 residues long. V was pared by 7 bases and J by 0 bases, with 15 bases between.